A single sample is the source of the 4 T cell receptor beta chains below, sequenced in a study of CD8+CD57+ T cells in acquired aplastic anemia. Patients included in sequencing had previously demonstrated CD8+CD57+ cell expansion by flow cytometry. Profiling that covered TCR beta VDJ and CDR3 relied on genomic DNA as its template. In TCRdb, the reads were re-called with MiXCR into one record per CDR3 protein. The sample records under 500,000 distinct CDR3 sequences, approximately 32% being singletons. The sequenced sample was sorted CD4+, CD8+, or CD8+CD57+ T cells (not recorded which) from PBMCs. Receptors originate from a human donor with aplastic anemia.

The sample holds many counts of this clonotype. CDR3 in DNA: TGTGCCATCAGTGAGGCGATCAGGGAAACTGAAGCTTTCTTT. This sequence encodes CAISEAIRETEAFF. The rearrangement uses TRBV10-3 and TRBJ1-1; perhaps TRBD1 as D (5 bases). The germline CDR1 and CDR2 sequences are ENHRY and SYGVKD. This CDR3 contains 14 residues. The V end was cut by 2 bases, the J end by 5 bases, with 12 bases between.

The V gene is TRBV20-1, the J gene TRBJ2-5, with 8 bases aligning to TRBD2. CDR1 and CDR2 (germline): DFQATT, SNEGSKA (reference sequence). The CDR3 consists of 14 residues. Unmatched junction bases numbered 10, after V lost 5 bases and J lost 5 bases. The CDR3 spells CSAARGGAFETQYF. CDR3 coding DNA: TGCAGTGCTGCCCGGGGGGGGGCATTTGAGACCCAGTACTTC.

This clonotype has just a few counts. The genes are TRBV5-1 and TRBJ2-5; D is uncertain. The ends were cut back, 2 bases at V and 0 bases at J, with 14 bases in the middle. Germline lookup yields CDR1 SGHRS and CDR2 YFSETQ. This CDR3 has 16 amino acids. CDR3 DNA: TGCGCCAGCAGCTTTAGTGGTGGGCTGTACCAAGAGACCCAGTACTTC. The encoded protein is CASSFSGGLYQETQYF.

On this clonotype: It may be a read error: a sequence one base away is much more abundant. CDR3 residues: CASSGTRGSSAFF. For the CDR3, the DNA is TGTGCCAGCAGTGGGACAAGGGGCAGCTCGGCTTTCTTT. The rearrangement uses TRBV25-1 and TRBJ1-1, with TRBD1 as a possible D gene (5 bases). V lost 4 bases and J lost 11, with 17 bases in between. CDR1 MGHDK and CDR2 SYGVNS come from the germline V gene. This CDR3 has 13 residues.